A selection of T cell receptor beta chains follows, all from one sample in a study of blood T cell repertoires in COVID-19. Profiled with immunoSEQ multiplex PCR; TCRdb holds only in-frame clones, not every one. The table records under 200,000 clones, roughly 90% of them present only once. Source material: peripheral blood. The receptors were sampled from a man in his late teens or twenties with COVID-19, enrolled during active disease. The CDR3 runs from the conserved cysteine through the conserved F or W. The D gene is left open where the match is weak. Not all rows give a size; the values are once, few, many and, for expanded clones, a class.

size: few; length: 14; J: TRBJ2-1; V: TRBV4-3; D: TRBD2; CDR3: CASSLLAGAAEQFF; DNA: TGCGCCAGCAGCCTACTAGCGGGAGCTGCTGAGCAGTTCTTC
size: few; length: 17; J: TRBJ1-5; V: TRBV19; D: NA; CDR3: CASTAVEARGPNQPQHF; DNA: TGTGCCAGTACCGCTGTAGAGGCGCGGGGCCCTAATCAGCCCCAGCATTTT
size: NA; length: 15; J: TRBJ2-7; V: TRBV13; D: TRBD2; CDR3: CASSFDGGSSYEQYF; DNA: TGTGCCAGCAGCTTTGACGGCGGGAGTTCATACGAGCAGTACTTC
size: NA; length: 13; J: TRBJ1-2; V: TRBV4-1; D: NA; CDR3: CASSQGGNYGYTF; DNA: TGCGCCAGCTCCCAGGGAGGTAACTATGGCTACACCTTC
size: NA; length: 14; J: TRBJ2-1; V: TRBV11-2; D: NA; CDR3: CASSPTTGYNEQFF; DNA: TGTGCCAGCAGTCCCACGACAGGCTACAATGAGCAGTTCTTC
size: NA; length: 15; J: TRBJ2-7; V: TRBV6-6; D: TRBD1; CDR3: CASRAFGQGALEQYF; DNA: TGTGCCAGCAGGGCATTTGGACAGGGGGCTCTCGAGCAGTACTTC
size: once; length: 20; J: TRBJ2-1; V: TRBV7-6; D: TRBD2; CDR3: CASSQGLAGGLGATYNEQFF; DNA: TGTGCCAGCAGCCAGGGACTAGCGGGAGGCCTGGGGGCTACCTACAATGAGCAGTTCTTC
size: NA; length: 18; J: TRBJ2-4; V: TRBV28; D: NA; CDR3: CASSSLVGRGRAKNIQYF; DNA: TGTGCCAGCAGTTCCCTGGTGGGCAGGGGCAGAGCCAAAAACATTCAGTACTTC
size: NA; length: 16; J: TRBJ2-7; V: TRBV3-1/TRBV3-2; D: TRBD2; CDR3: CASSQIRGLAVREQYF; DNA: TGTGCCAGCAGCCAAATCAGGGGACTAGCGGTGCGCGAGCAGTACTTC
size: once; length: 13; J: TRBJ2-3; V: TRBV7-8; D: NA; CDR3: CASSFAYADTQYF; DNA: TGTGCCAGCAGCTTCGCATATGCGGATACGCAGTATTTT
size: NA; length: 15; J: TRBJ1-4; V: TRBV11-2; D: NA; CDR3: CASSQPGATNEKLFF; DNA: TGTGCCAGCAGCCAACCCGGGGCAACTAATGAAAAACTGTTTTTT
size: NA; length: 15; J: TRBJ1-1; V: TRBV7-2; D: NA; CDR3: CASSANRAVWTEAFF; DNA: TGTGCCAGCAGCGCAAACAGGGCAGTATGGACTGAAGCTTTCTTT
size: NA; length: 12; J: TRBJ2-7; V: TRBV9; D: NA; CDR3: CASSPGRYEQYF; DNA: TGTGCCAGCAGCCCGGGTCGCTACGAGCAGTACTTC
size: NA; length: 13; J: TRBJ1-1; V: TRBV10-3; D: TRBD1; CDR3: CATTATGLTEAFF; DNA: TGTGCCACAACGGCGACAGGGCTAACTGAAGCTTTCTTT
size: NA; length: 17; J: TRBJ2-7; V: TRBV2; D: TRBD2; CDR3: CASSEVGLAGGSYEQYF; DNA: TGTGCCAGCAGTGAAGTCGGACTAGCGGGAGGGTCCTACGAGCAGTACTTC
size: NA; length: 15; J: TRBJ1-1; V: TRBV19; D: NA; CDR3: CASTLLPGRNTEAFF; DNA: TGTGCCAGTACCCTCCTACCAGGGCGGAACACTGAAGCTTTCTTT
size: NA; length: 15; J: TRBJ2-7; V: TRBV6-5; D: NA; CDR3: CASSYTDRWVGEQYF; DNA: TGTGCCAGCAGTTACACCGACAGATGGGTTGGGGAGCAGTACTTC
size: NA; length: 15; J: TRBJ2-1; V: TRBV7-9; D: TRBD1; CDR3: CASGGQGASYNEQFF; DNA: TGTGCCAGCGGGGGACAGGGGGCTTCCTACAATGAGCAGTTCTTC
size: NA; length: 18; J: TRBJ2-2; V: TRBV7-9; D: TRBD2; CDR3: CASPTGTVAGFGTGELFF; DNA: TGTGCCAGCCCAACTGGCACGGTAGCGGGATTTGGCACCGGGGAGCTGTTTTTT
size: NA; length: 15; J: TRBJ1-3; V: TRBV27; D: NA; CDR3: CASSLQGGSGNTIYF; DNA: TGTGCCAGCAGTTTACAGGGAGGCTCCGGAAACACCATATATTTT
size: NA; length: 15; J: TRBJ2-7; V: TRBV2; D: TRBD2; CDR3: CASSEGRAGVYEQYF; DNA: TGTGCCAGCAGTGAGGGTAGGGCGGGGGTCTACGAGCAGTACTTC
size: NA; length: 17; J: TRBJ1-6; V: TRBV28; D: TRBD1; CDR3: CASSLFSGTGDNSPLHF; DNA: TGTGCCAGCAGTTTGTTCTCCGGGACAGGGGATAATTCACCCCTCCACTTT
size: NA; length: 16; J: TRBJ2-3; V: TRBV5-6; D: NA; CDR3: CASSLEVLRESDTQYF; DNA: TGTGCCAGCAGCTTGGAGGTCCTTCGGGAGTCAGATACGCAGTATTTT
size: NA; length: 13; J: TRBJ2-7; V: TRBV2; D: TRBD1; CDR3: CASSEHRGYEQYF; DNA: TGTGCCAGCAGTGAACACAGGGGCTACGAGCAGTACTTC
size: NA; length: 14; J: TRBJ2-7; V: TRBV5-1; D: NA; CDR3: CASSPGTATREQYF; DNA: TGCGCCAGCAGCCCCGGAACGGCGACGCGGGAGCAGTACTTC
size: NA; length: 15; J: TRBJ2-1; V: TRBV13; D: TRBD2; CDR3: CASSSPGEGENEQFF; DNA: TGTGCCAGCAGCTCGCCCGGGGAGGGCGAGAATGAGCAGTTCTTC
size: NA; length: 18; J: TRBJ1-2; V: TRBV15; D: TRBD1; CDR3: CATSAGQGAFLANYGYTF; DNA: TGTGCCACCAGCGCCGGACAGGGGGCATTCCTAGCTAACTATGGCTACACCTTC
size: NA; length: 17; J: TRBJ2-7; V: TRBV28; D: TRBD2; CDR3: CASSVLAGPARSYEQYF; DNA: TGTGCCAGCAGCGTACTAGCGGGGCCCGCCCGCTCCTACGAGCAGTACTTC
size: NA; length: 16; J: TRBJ2-7; V: TRBV4-2; D: TRBD1; CDR3: CASSQDPGTGTYEQYF; DNA: TGTGCCAGCAGCCAAGACCCCGGGACAGGGACCTACGAGCAGTACTTC
size: NA; length: 15; J: TRBJ2-5; V: TRBV7-7; D: NA; CDR3: CASSRRLALQETQYF; DNA: TGTGCTAGCAGCCGGCGTTTAGCTCTCCAAGAGACCCAGTACTTC
size: NA; length: 16; J: TRBJ2-3; V: TRBV6-2/TRBV6-3; D: NA; CDR3: CASSYSKGASTDTQYF; DNA: TGTGCCAGCAGTTACTCGAAAGGGGCTTCCACAGATACGCAGTATTTT
size: NA; length: 13; J: TRBJ1-5; V: TRBV2; D: NA; CDR3: CASSEGPNQPQHF; DNA: TGTGCCAGCAGTGAAGGGCCCAATCAGCCCCAGCATTTT
size: NA; length: 13; J: TRBJ1-2; V: TRBV30; D: TRBD1; CDR3: CAWRMDRAGGYTF; DNA: TGTGCCTGGAGGATGGACAGGGCCGGGGGCTACACCTTC
size: once; length: 17; J: TRBJ2-3; V: TRBV23-1; D: NA; CDR3: CASPRGGLTWSTDTQYF; DNA: TGCGCCAGCCCTCGAGGAGGCCTAACTTGGAGCACAGATACGCAGTATTTT
size: NA; length: 12; J: TRBJ2-3; V: TRBV30; D: NA; CDR3: CAWTASTDTQYF; DNA: TGTGCCTGGACAGCGTCCACAGATACGCAGTATTTT
size: NA; length: 15; J: TRBJ1-5; V: TRBV2; D: NA; CDR3: CASSARANSNQPQHF; DNA: TGTGCCAGCAGTGCGAGGGCAAATAGCAATCAGCCCCAGCATTTT
size: few; length: 14; J: TRBJ1-5; V: TRBV28; D: NA; CDR3: CASSILQGNQPQHF; DNA: TGTGCCAGCTCCATATTGCAGGGGAATCAGCCCCAGCATTTT
size: NA; length: 14; J: TRBJ1-1; V: TRBV11-2; D: NA; CDR3: CASSREREGTEAFF; DNA: TGTGCCAGCAGCCGGGAGAGGGAGGGCACTGAAGCTTTCTTT